This TCR beta chain emerged from a study of blood T cell repertoires in COVID-19. Across the study: The cDNA or gDNA used as material had been derived from T cells, B-cell-depleted T cells, or PBMCs.

Authors' data handling: Amplifying reference gene primers gave estimates of nucleated cell counts. TCRdb keeps only in-frame clones here, not all; method: immunoSEQ multiplex PCR. From that table come the V and J calls and clone size; the DNA was used to work out D and trimming. Here the sample spans 150,000 or so clones, around nine tenths being singletons. One Seattle source followed patients from active infection through their disease course. The ends were cut back, 3 bases at V and 8 bases at J, with 10 bases in the middle. CDR1 is MDHEN, CDR2 SYDVKM, per germline. The CDR3 length is 12 residues. The chain links TRBV28 to TRBJ1-2; D is unclear. This sequence was found in an older woman with COVID-19, enrolled during active disease. The specimen was peripheral blood. CDR3 in amino acids: CASSFFGYGYTF. In DNA, the CDR3 is TGTGCCAGCAGTTTTTTCGGGTACGGCTACACCTTC.